This T cell receptor beta chain was recovered during a study of blood T cell repertoires in COVID-19. Here immunoSEQ multiplex PCR was the method, and the copy in TCRdb shows in-frame clones only, minus some. The sample has some 150,000 clones; around nine tenths are singletons. The CDR3 has 15 residues. Germline loops: CDR1 SGHRS, CDR2 YFSETQ. Trimming took off 0 bases at V and 4 bases at J, with 13 bases between the two ends. V gene TRBV5-1 combines with J gene TRBJ2-5; a weak D match, TRBD2 (6 bases). The clonotype originates from a man in his 70s with acute or convalescent COVID-19. What was sequenced was peripheral blood. Written as DNA, the CDR3 is TGCGCCAGCAGCTTGGTACTAGCAAAAGGAGAGACCCAGTACTTC. It translates to CASSLVLAKGETQYF. The entire variable domain, with the rest obtained from reference TRBV5-1 and TRBJ2-5, is as follows: KAGVTQTPRYLIKTRGQQVTLSCSPISGHRSVSWYQQTPGQGLQFLFEYFSETQRNKGNFPGRFSGRQFSNSRSEMNVSTLELGDSALYLCASSLVLAKGETQYFGPGTRLLVL.